This is a list of T cell receptor beta chains from one sample in a study of low-dose radiotherapy and immunotherapy resistance in tumors. TCRdb re-called the reads with MiXCR, one entry per CDR3 protein. This sample has some 100,000 distinct CDR3 sequences, with 20% to 25% found just once. This material consisted of PBMCs, taken after low-dose radiotherapy plus immunotherapy. The receptors shown here come from a female donor with ovarian cancer. Both conserved end residues are part of each CDR3. Each record gives: J gene, CDR3 length, V gene, D gene, CDR3 protein. The D gene is left open where the match is weak.

>TRBJ2-3|13|TRBV11-2|.
CASTRLTRDTQYF
>TRBJ1-6|14|TRBV28|.
CASKGEETNSPLHF
>TRBJ2-3|16|TRBV11-2|.
CASSLELVTVTDTQYF
>TRBJ2-1|15|TRBV5-3|.
CASSVQDSAYNEQFF
>TRBJ1-6|12|TRBV19|.
CASSPTNSPLHF
>TRBJ2-6|21|TRBV4-1|TRBD2
CASSQDRGLAGGESGANVLTF
>TRBJ1-5|17|TRBV19|.
CASSILGRGYSNQPQHF
>TRBJ2-1|16|TRBV20-1|TRBD2
CSALQPSGGRINEQFF
>TRBJ1-1|13|TRBV28|.
CASMSTMNTEAFF
>TRBJ1-5|15|TRBV30|TRBD1
CAWSAGTGGQMAQHF
>TRBJ2-7|15|TRBV21-1|.
CASSTTGTFSYEQYF
>TRBJ2-7|12|TRBV30|.
CAWSGTLYEQYF
>TRBJ1-1|12|TRBV30|.
CAWSQQRTEAFF
>TRBJ2-2|14|TRBV24-1|.
CAILRKVDTGELFF
>TRBJ1-2|13|TRBV5-5|.
CASSLSSGYGYTF
>TRBJ2-7|14|TRBV9|TRBD1
CAGSVGQGAYEQYF
>TRBJ2-1|13|TRBV29-1|TRBD2
CSAGLGSYNEQFF
>TRBJ2-7|15|TRBV20-1|.
CSARDGTRNYNEQYF
>TRBJ2-5|13|TRBV20-1|.
CSAPTSTSETQYF
>TRBJ2-7|15|TRBV6-1|TRBD1
CASNNGAGTGTGQYF
>TRBJ2-1|18|TRBV12-3/TRBV12-4|TRBD2
CASSPTGLALSSYNEQFF
>TRBJ2-1|14|TRBV2|TRBD1
CASFVDRGYNEQFF
>TRBJ2-3|12|TRBV12-3/TRBV12-4|.
CASSPAPDTQYF
>TRBJ2-1|15|TRBV18|.
CASSPGWDNYNEQFF
>TRBJ1-2|11|TRBV28|.
CASSRSYGYTF